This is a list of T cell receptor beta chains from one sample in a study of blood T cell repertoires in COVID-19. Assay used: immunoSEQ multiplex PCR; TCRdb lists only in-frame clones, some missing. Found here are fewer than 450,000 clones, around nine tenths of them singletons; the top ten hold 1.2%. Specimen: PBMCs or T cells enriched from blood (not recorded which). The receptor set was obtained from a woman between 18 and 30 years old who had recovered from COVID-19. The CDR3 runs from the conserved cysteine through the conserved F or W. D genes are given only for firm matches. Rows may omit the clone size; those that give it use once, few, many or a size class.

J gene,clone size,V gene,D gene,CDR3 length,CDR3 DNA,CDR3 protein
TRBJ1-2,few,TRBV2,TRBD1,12,TGTGCCAGCAGGGTACAGGGGGATGGCTACACCTTC,CASRVQGDGYTF
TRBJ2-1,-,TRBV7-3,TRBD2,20,TGTGCCAGCAGCTTAACTTCCCCCATGGTGGCGGGGGGGCCGTCCACTGAGCAGTTCTTC,CASSLTSPMVAGGPSTEQFF
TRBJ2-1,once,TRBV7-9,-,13,TGTGCCAGCATCCGCAGCGGAGTCCATGAGCAGTTCTTC,CASIRSGVHEQFF
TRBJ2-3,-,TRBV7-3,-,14,TGTGCCAGCAGCGCATCTAACGGGGCAGATACGCAGTATTTT,CASSASNGADTQYF
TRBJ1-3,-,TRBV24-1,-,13,TGTGCCACCAGTGACCAGGCTGGAAACACCATATATTTT,CATSDQAGNTIYF
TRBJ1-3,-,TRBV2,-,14,TGTGCCAGCATCCCTACAGGAGCTGGAAACACCATATATTTT,CASIPTGAGNTIYF
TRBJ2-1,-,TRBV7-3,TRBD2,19,TGTGCCAGCAGCTTATCCCCTAGCGGGGGGTTCGGCTCCTACAATGAGCAGTTCTTC,CASSLSPSGGFGSYNEQFF
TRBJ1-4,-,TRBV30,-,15,TGTGCCTGGATACTGGGGGCAGCTACTAATGAAAAACTGTTTTTT,CAWILGAATNEKLFF
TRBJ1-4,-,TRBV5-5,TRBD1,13,TGTGCCAGCCTCGACAGGGTTAATGAAAAACTGTTTTTT,CASLDRVNEKLFF
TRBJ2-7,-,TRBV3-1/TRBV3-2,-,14,TGTGCCAGCAGCCAAGAGGTCAGGAACTACGAGCAGTACTTC,CASSQEVRNYEQYF
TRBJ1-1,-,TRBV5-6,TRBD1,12,TGTGCCAGCAGCGGGACAGTCACTGAAGCTTTCTTT,CASSGTVTEAFF
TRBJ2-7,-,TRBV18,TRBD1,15,TGTGCCAGCTCCGGTTCATATACAGGGGGATACGAGCAGTACTTC,CASSGSYTGGYEQYF
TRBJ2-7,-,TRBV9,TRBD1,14,TGTGCCAGCAGTTCCGGGACAGGGGACTACGAGCAGTACTTC,CASSSGTGDYEQYF
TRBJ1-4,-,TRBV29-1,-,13,TGCAGCGTGCACAGGGATGCTAATGAAAAACTGTTTTTT,CSVHRDANEKLFF
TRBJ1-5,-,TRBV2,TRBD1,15,TGTGCCAGCAGTGAACCAGGACAGGGGCGGCAGCCCCAGCATTTT,CASSEPGQGRQPQHF
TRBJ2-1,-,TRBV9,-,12,TGTGCCAGCAGCCCCGGACTCACTGAGCAGTTCTTC,CASSPGLTEQFF
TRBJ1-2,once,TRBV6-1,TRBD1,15,TGTGCCAGCAGTGAAACAATAGGACAGGGCTATGGCTACACCTTC,CASSETIGQGYGYTF
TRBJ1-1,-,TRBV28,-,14,TGTGCCAGCACCTGGGGCTGGAGGAACACTGAAGCTTTCTTT,CASTWGWRNTEAFF
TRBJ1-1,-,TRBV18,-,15,TGTGCCAGCCCGTCAGGGCTGGGTTTGAACACTGAAGCTTTCTTT,CASPSGLGLNTEAFF
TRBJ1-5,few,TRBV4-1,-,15,TGCGCCAGCAGCCAAGATTCCCCGAGCAATCAGCCCCAGCATTTT,CASSQDSPSNQPQHF
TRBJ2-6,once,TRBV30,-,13,TGTAGTGCCAGGGCGAATGGGGCCAACGTCCTGACTTTC,CSARANGANVLTF